The source of this TCR beta chain is a study of T-cell reconstitution after alpha-beta-depleted transplantation in children (dated by TCRdb to between 2015 and 2016). Turning to the overall study: Using TCR repertoire profiling, the study quantitatively followed how T-cell immune reconstitution unfolded in children after TCRalphabeta/CD19-depleted allogeneic hematopoietic cell transplantation. The paper's findings and limits, for the study overall: The apparently early recovery of alphabetaT-cell counts about two months after transplant reportedly depended on only several hundred rapidly expanded clones that came from non-depleted graft cells. Over subsequent months, a decline in hyperexpanded clone frequencies was noted, and after one year, T-cell counts and TCRbeta diversity were mostly ascribed to newly produced T cells. The high TCRbeta diversity at day 60 in some patients was ascribed to recipient T cells and intrathymic progenitors that had survived conditioning.

The library was obtained by PCR. TCRdb lists the instrument as Illumina HiSeq 2500. TCR library preparation used molecular barcoding, with unique molecular identifiers applied to normalize quantification of the TCRbeta repertoire. TCRdb reanalyzed the raw reads on its own, using fastp at Q25 for trimming and MiXCR for clone calling, and kept in-frame beta chains. Rows are unified per CDR3 protein, each entry keeping the most common DNA and genes. The sample table records roughly 120,000 distinct CDR3 sequences; 23% of these occur just once. Jointly, the top ten make up under 12% of the sample. In its sample, this clonotype was seen once. It lacks a known antigen. No base qualities exist here, and no much larger clone lies one base off it. On its own, one read is weak support. Looking up the germline V gene yields CDR1 SGHAT and CDR2 FQNNGV. V is cut back by 1 base and J by 2 bases, with 11 bases in the junction unmatched. Inclusive of the bounding cysteine and phenylalanine, the CDR3 is 18 residues long. CDR3 DNA only is kept here, 54 bases in frame from base 1.

The sample's treatment or condition, from its label and the paper: allogeneic hematopoietic cell transplantation with graft depleted of TCRalphabeta T cells and CD19 B cells. TCRalphabeta/CD19-depleted allogeneic hematopoietic cell grafts were given to the transplant recipients, all of whom were children. The sequencing here drew on PBMCs, mostly from graft donor cells, taken 180 days after TCRalphabeta/CD19-depleted stem cell transplant. This receptor was identified in a male patient under 10 years old who had a stem cell transplant for chronic granulomatous disease, so the T cells may come from the graft donor. The V gene is TRBV11-2 and the J gene is TRBJ2-4, and TRBD2 matches 7 of the central bases. Here the CDR3 is given as CASSLVGLGSLSKNIQYF. The DNA reads as follows: TGTGCCAGCAGCTTAGTTGGACTAGGGTCGCTGTCCAAAAACATTCAGTACTTC.